This TCR beta chain was documented in a study of identical twins. Study-level results: Whereas memory repertoires showed no such difference, abundant cord blood beta clonotypes carried fewer insertions. In zero-insertion analyses, partial confounding could arise from invariant MAIT and iNKT cells.

On this clonotype itself: Its antigen remains unidentified.

From germline, CDR1 is SEHNR and CDR2 FQNEAQ (reference sequence). V shed 0 bases and J shed 5 bases, with 20 bases lying between them. CDR3 length: 18 residues. Through template switching, a universal primer site was introduced, and the cDNA contained unique molecular identifiers. MiXCR was run by TCRdb on the 5' RACE reads, yielding one entry per CDR3 protein. The sample has 1.5 million to 2 million distinct CDR3 sequences, about 32% seen once. The chain carries TRBV7-9 and TRBJ2-1; D is possibly TRBD2 (7 bases). The sample consisted of cord blood. The TCR comes from a newborn girl in good health. The CDR3 DNA reads as TGTGCCAGCAGCTTAGCGGGTACGGGGGGCATCACCAACAATGAGCAGTTCTTC. As protein: CASSLAGTGGITNNEQFF.